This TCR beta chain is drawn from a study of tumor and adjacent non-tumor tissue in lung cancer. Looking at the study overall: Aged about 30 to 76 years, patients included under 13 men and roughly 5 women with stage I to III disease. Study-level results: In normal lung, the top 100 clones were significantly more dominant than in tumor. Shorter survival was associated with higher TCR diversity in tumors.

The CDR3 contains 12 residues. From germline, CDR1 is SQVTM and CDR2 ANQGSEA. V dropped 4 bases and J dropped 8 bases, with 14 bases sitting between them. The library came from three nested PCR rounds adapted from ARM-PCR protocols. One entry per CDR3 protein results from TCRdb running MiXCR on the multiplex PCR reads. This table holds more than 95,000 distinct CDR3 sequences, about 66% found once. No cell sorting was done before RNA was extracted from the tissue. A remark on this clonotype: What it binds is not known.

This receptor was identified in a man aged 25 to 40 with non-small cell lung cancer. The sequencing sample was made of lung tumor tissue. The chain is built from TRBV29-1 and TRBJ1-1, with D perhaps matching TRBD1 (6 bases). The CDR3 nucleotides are TGCAGCGTTGCATCACAGGGCATCGAAGCTTTCTTT. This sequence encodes CSVASQGIEAFF.